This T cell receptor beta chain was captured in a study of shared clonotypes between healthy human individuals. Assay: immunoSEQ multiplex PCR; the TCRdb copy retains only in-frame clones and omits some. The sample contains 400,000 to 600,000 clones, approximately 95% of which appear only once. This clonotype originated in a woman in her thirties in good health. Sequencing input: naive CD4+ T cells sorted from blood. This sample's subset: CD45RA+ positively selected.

CDR3 bases: TGTGCCAGCTCAATTTACAATGAGCAGTTCTTC. Translating gives CASSIYNEQFF. V and J are TRBV21-1 and TRBJ2-1; the table's D call TRBD1 went unverified against the DNA. TRBV21-1 is termed a pseudogene. The CDR3 length is 11 residues.